This T cell receptor (beta chain) was identified in a study of blood T cell repertoires in COVID-19. This CDR3 has 16 amino acids. Germline CDR1 and CDR2: KGHSH and LQKENI. The V gene end was trimmed by 2 bases and the J gene end by 4 bases; junction bases not matched to a gene: 1. Assay: immunoSEQ multiplex PCR; the TCRdb copy retains only in-frame clones and omits some. The sample carries 40,000 or so clones, around 87% recorded once. The receptor's source is a man aged 55 to 70 with active or convalescent COVID-19. Specimen: peripheral blood. The chain joins TRBV18 to TRBJ2-1; 14 bases line up with TRBD2. The CDR3: CASSPGTSGGYNEQFF. For the CDR3, the DNA is TGTGCCAGCTCACCAGGGACTAGCGGGGGTTACAATGAGCAGTTCTTC. Full variable domain (remainder filled in from reference TRBV18 and TRBJ2-1): NAGVMQNPRHLVRRRGQEARLRCSPMKGHSHVYWYRQLPEEGLKFMVYLQKENIIDESGMPKERFSAEFPKEGPSILRIQQVVRGDSAAYFCASSPGTSGGYNEQFFGPGTRLTVL.